The 12 T cell receptor beta chains listed next were all sequenced from one sample in a study of blood T cell repertoires in COVID-19. Measured with immunoSEQ multiplex PCR; TCRdb has only the in-frame clones, and not every one. This sample has hundreds of thousands of clones; around 87% occur once, and the top ten carry approximately 1.9%. Sequenced material: PBMCs or T cells enriched from blood (not recorded which). These receptors originate from a man aged 35 to 55 in a cohort exposed to, infected with or recovered from COVID-19 (not recorded which).

The CDR3 loop is CASSYNRGGYGYTF. In DNA, the CDR3 is TGTGCCAGCAGCTACAACAGGGGCGGCTATGGCTACACCTTC. The chain links TRBV7-8 to TRBJ1-2; 7 bases match TRBD1. Germline CDR1 reads SGHVS; CDR2 reads FQNEAQ. V was pared by 4 bases and J by 4 bases, with 6 bases of the junction left unmatched. This CDR3 has 14 amino acids.

The chain employs TRBV2 and TRBJ1-5; the D gene is possibly TRBD1 (5 bases). Trimming removed 4 bases from V and 5 bases from J, with 9 bases in between. Germline-derived CDR1 and CDR2 are SNHLY and FYNNEI. The CDR3 spans 13 residues. The CDR3 DNA reads as TGTGCCAGCAGTGCGGACAAGGATCAGCCCCAGCATTTT. Protein: CASSADKDQPQHF.

For the CDR3, the DNA is TGTGCCTGGTCCCAAATTCAGGGGGCGGCTTTCGAGCAGTACTTC. Its translation: CAWSQIQGAAFEQYF. This chain connects TRBV30 to TRBJ2-7; 8 positions match TRBD1. CDR1 GTSNPN and CDR2 SVGIG come from the germline V gene (reference sequence). The CDR3 extends over 15 amino acids. Trimming at V came to 5 bases and at J to 6 bases, leaving 15 bases not matched to a gene.

The J gene is TRBJ1-6, the V gene TRBV7-9; D unresolved. This CDR3 has 17 amino acids. V lost 0 bases and J 6 bases, leaving 15 bases between the germline ends. Germline CDR1 reads SEHNR; CDR2 reads FQNEAQ (reference sequence). The DNA for the CDR3 is TGTGCCAGCAGCTTAGCGCCTTTTGGGCGCCCTAATTCACCCCTCCACTTT. Encoded protein: CASSLAPFGRPNSPLHF.

The J gene is TRBJ2-3, the V gene TRBV30; TRBD2 is a possible D gene (6 bases). Trimming took off 5 bases at V and 3 bases at J, with 15 bases between the two ends. In germline, CDR1 is GTSNPN, CDR2 SVGIG (reference sequence). The CDR3 consists of 14 residues. The CDR3 spells CAWDHGLATDTQYF. The CDR3 nucleotides are TGTGCCTGGGACCACGGGCTAGCGACAGATACGCAGTATTTT.

The chain is built from TRBV27 and TRBJ1-6; D is perhaps TRBD1 (5 bases). This CDR3 comprises 15 residues. V was shortened by 6 bases and J by 9 bases, with 18 bases between the two germline ends. Germline loops: CDR1 MNHEY, CDR2 SMNVEV (reference sequence). The CDR3 loop reads CASSLSRVQVSPLHF. CDR3 nucleotides: TGTGCCAGCAGCCTATCCAGGGTCCAAGTTTCACCCCTCCACTTT.

The chain is built from TRBV6-5 and TRBJ1-4; TRBD1 is a possible D gene (5 bases). Germline CDR1 is MNHEY and CDR2 is SVGAGI. V lost 6 bases and J 7 bases, leaving 18 bases between the germline ends. This CDR3 spans 15 amino acids. The chain's CDR3 is CASSAKGEGSEKLFF. The CDR3 region has the DNA TGTGCCAGCAGCGCTAAAGGGGAGGGAAGTGAAAAACTGTTTTTT.

The V call is TRBV4-1, the J call TRBJ2-2; TRBD2 matches 15 bases. The germline V gene encodes CDR1 MGHRA and CDR2 YSYEKL. The CDR3 runs 20 residues. V dropped 1 base and J dropped 4; count of bases not matched to a gene: 10. CDR3 protein: CASSQGLGGLAGGRTGELFF. The CDR3 nucleotides are TGCGCCAGCAGCCAAGGATTGGGCGGACTAGCGGGAGGGCGCACCGGGGAGCTGTTTTTT.

The chain carries TRBV11-2 and TRBJ1-3; D is undetermined. Germline lookup yields CDR1 SGHAT and CDR2 FQNNGV. This CDR3 contains 15 residues. Trimming shortened V by 3 bases and J by 2 bases, and 11 bases separated the two germline ends. The CDR3 nucleotides are TGTGCCAGCAGCTTTTCTCGCGGGACTGGAAACACCATATATTTT. This gives the protein CASSFSRGTGNTIYF.

This chain uses TRBV30 with TRBJ1-1, with a tentative D call TRBD1 (6 bases). The CDR3 covers 13 residues. Per the germline V gene, CDR1 is GTSNPN and CDR2 is SVGIG (reference sequence). The V end lost 4 bases, the J end lost 4 bases, and 13 bases lay between the germline ends. The CDR3 nucleotides read TGTGCCTGGATGGCAGGGGTCCCCACTGAAGCTTTCTTT. Residues: CAWMAGVPTEAFF.

V and J are TRBV5-6 and TRBJ1-1; TRBD1 agrees at 10 bases. This CDR3 comprises 16 residues. J gave up 0 bases and V 5 bases, and 7 bases lay outside the gene matches. In germline, CDR1 is SGHDT, CDR2 YYEEEE. CDR3 in amino acids: CASRIRDRGLNTEAFF. As DNA, the CDR3 is TGTGCCAGCAGAATTAGGGACAGGGGCCTGAACACTGAAGCTTTCTTT.

V usage is TRBV30 and J usage is TRBJ2-5; TRBD2 matches 14 bases. The V segment lost 2 bases and the J segment 5 bases; nucleotides outside the gene matches: 4. From germline, CDR1 is GTSNPN and CDR2 SVGIG (reference sequence). The CDR3 consists of 15 residues. The CDR3 nucleotides read TGTGCCTGGAGTCAGGGACTAGCGGGAGCGGAGACCCAGTACTTC. Amino acids: CAWSQGLAGAETQYF.